This passage covers 14 T cell receptor beta chains from one sample sequenced in a study of T cell responses to AZD1222 COVID-19 vaccine. Clones were read by immunoSEQ multiplex PCR, and TCRdb kept only the in-frame ones, dropping some. This table holds over 110,000 clones, about 92% found once. The input for sequencing was peripheral blood, taken on day 0 of AZD1222 vaccination. The receptor source for this set is an adult in good health.

A single count supports this clone. The chain links TRBV7-2 to TRBJ1-5; no clear D gene. CDR3 length equals 15 residues. Trimming removed 6 bases at V and 0 bases at J, with 12 bases between. CDR1 and CDR2 (germline): SGHTA, FQGNSA. The CDR3 DNA reads as TGTGCCAGCAGGTATCGGACGTATAGCAATCAGCCCCAGCATTTT. Its protein is CASRYRTYSNQPQHF.

The chain links TRBV25-1 to TRBJ1-3, with a tentative D call TRBD1 (5 bases). This CDR3 contains 15 residues. In germline, CDR1 is MGHDK, CDR2 SYGVNS. Trimming removed 4 bases at V and 0 bases at J, with 10 bases between. CDR3 nucleotides: TGTGCCAGCAGTGGGCAGGGATTCTCTGGAAACACCATATATTTT. Translating it yields CASSGQGFSGNTIYF.

This chain links TRBV29-1 with TRBJ2-3; D is possibly TRBD1 (5 bases). CDR1 is SQVTM, CDR2 ANQGSEA, per germline. V was trimmed by 2 bases and J by 0 bases, leaving 9 bases between them. This CDR3 has 14 amino acids. The CDR3 bases are TGCAGCGTTGAAACAGGCCGAAGCACAGATACGCAGTATTTT. This sequence encodes CSVETGRSTDTQYF.

This clone was seen once. The CDR3: CASRTGFEQETQYF. As DNA, the CDR3 is TGTGCCAGCAGGACAGGGTTCGAGCAAGAGACCCAGTACTTC. The chain employs TRBV6-5 and TRBJ2-5; TRBD1 agrees at 7 bases. This CDR3 region has 14 residues. V gave up 6 bases and J gave up 2 bases; unmatched junction bases: 6. Germline assignment: CDR1 MNHEY and CDR2 SVGAGI.

This clone was seen only once. This chain connects TRBV30 to TRBJ1-5; no clear D gene. The germline V gene encodes CDR1 GTSNPN and CDR2 SVGIG (reference sequence). CDR3 length equals 14 residues. Trimming took off 1 base at V and 4 bases at J, with 11 bases between the two ends. CDR3 residues: CAWSGGVSNQPQHF. The DNA for the CDR3 is TGTGCCTGGAGTGGTGGGGTCTCAAATCAGCCCCAGCATTTT.

V gene TRBV29-1 combines with J gene TRBJ1-2, with D maybe TRBD1 (6 bases). Germline CDR1 reads SQVTM; CDR2 reads ANQGSEA. This CDR3 is built from 17 residues. Trimming took off 0 bases at V and 4 bases at J, with 21 bases between the two ends. CDR3 sequence (DNA): TGCAGCGTTGAAGAAAGGCGGGCAGGGGCGAGTTCCTATGGCTACACCTTC. Translating it yields CSVEERRAGASSYGYTF.

The chain couples TRBV5-4 to TRBJ2-2; D call uncertain. The CDR3 is 13 amino acids. Trimming pared 0 bases from V and 6 bases from J, leaving 6 bases between. From germline, CDR1 is SGHNT and CDR2 YYREEE (reference sequence). The CDR3 DNA follows: TGTGCCAGCAGCTTGGTACTCTCCGGGGAGCTGTTTTTT. Translated: CASSLVLSGELFF.

The V gene is TRBV12-3 or TRBV12-4, the J gene TRBJ2-1; D might be TRBD1 or TRBD2, each matching 5 bases. The CDR3 spans 13 residues. Deletions cut 8 bases from V and 6 bases from J, with 14 bases between. This CDR3 is CASGTVLVNEQFF. The CDR3 nucleotides read TGTGCCAGCGGGACGGTCCTGGTCAATGAGCAGTTCTTC.

This clone was recorded a few times. The chain recombines TRBV19 with TRBJ2-1; 12 nucleotides line up with TRBD2. Trimming cost V 7 bases and J 4 bases; bases outside gene matches: 5. The CDR3 totals 15 residues. CDR1 and CDR2 (germline): LNHDA, SQIVND (reference sequence). The CDR3 here is CASKTGTSGYNEQFF. The DNA for the CDR3 is TGTGCCAGTAAAACCGGGACTAGCGGGTACAATGAGCAGTTCTTC.

The rearrangement links TRBV28 to TRBJ1-5; D ambiguous. The CDR3 contains 12 residues. V was cut by 9 bases and J by 1 base, with 7 bases left in between. Germline-derived CDR1 and CDR2 are MDHEN and SYDVKM. CDR3 protein: CASEPSNQPQHF. CDR3 nucleotides: TGTGCCAGTGAACCAAGCAATCAGCCCCAGCATTTT.

The V gene is TRBV5-1, the J gene TRBJ2-7; 8 positions match TRBD1. The V gene end was trimmed by 3 bases and the J gene end by 6 bases; junction bases not matched to a gene: 8. The germline gives CDR1 SGHRS, CDR2 YFSETQ. This CDR3 has 14 residues. CDR3 protein: CASSSQTGDGEQYF. The CDR3 DNA reads TGCGCCAGCAGCTCACAGACAGGGGACGGCGAGCAGTACTTC.

V is TRBV10-1 and J is TRBJ2-5; D is possibly TRBD1 (7 bases). The CDR3 runs 15 residues. The germline gives CDR1 WNHNN, CDR2 SYGVQD (reference sequence). The V and J ends lost 3 bases and 6 bases respectively, with 17 bases between them. The CDR3, as DNA: TGCGCCAGCAGTGATGGGGACCAGGGGGGACAGACCCAGTACTTC. Protein product: CASSDGDQGGQTQYF.

The count of this clone is one. This chain connects TRBV23-1 to TRBJ1-3; TRBD1 matches 7 bases. TRBV23-1 is designated an ORF whose function remains uncertain. The V gene end was trimmed by 6 bases and the J gene end by 8 bases; junction bases not matched to a gene: 7. The CDR3 runs 13 residues. The chain's CDR3 is CASRDRSEDTIYF. The CDR3 DNA reads as TGCGCCAGCAGGGACAGGAGTGAAGACACCATATATTTT.

This chain connects TRBV19 to TRBJ2-7, with D hard to call. V was clipped by 5 bases and J by 0 bases, with 2 bases between them. Germline lookup yields CDR1 LNHDA and CDR2 SQIVND (reference sequence). The CDR3 covers 11 residues. CDR3 sequence: CASSASYEQYF. DNA of the CDR3: TGTGCCAGTAGTGCCTCCTACGAGCAGTACTTC.